Listed here is a single T cell receptor beta chain. Its specificity is unknown. Germline assignment: CDR1 GTSNPN and CDR2 SVGIG (reference sequence). V lost 2 bases to trimming and J lost 8 bases; unmatched junction nucleotides: 12. This CDR3 comprises 18 residues. TCRdb re-analysed the 5' RACE reads in MiXCR, keeping a single row per CDR3 protein. Of just under 550,000 distinct CDR3 sequences listed, roughly 20% are singletons. This entry comes from a study of T-cell memory formation after mild COVID-19. Overall study context: Largely donor-specific sequence clusters came from a couple of donors.

Findings and limits, study-wide: The appearance of some responding clones in pre-infection memory suggested that cross-reactive memory joined. There was a balanced CD4/CD8 profile in clones contracting day 15 to 85, and later expanders leaned CD4+.

The chain joins TRBV30 to TRBJ2-1, with 16 bases matching TRBD2. The sample consisted of PBMCs or a T cell subset sorted from them (not recorded which). This receptor was obtained from an adult woman who had mild COVID-19 (a few samples of this study predate the infection). Cell type and time point are not known. The CDR3 DNA reads as TGTGCCTGGAGTCCCCCCGGGACTAGCGGGAGGGCCTGGGATGAGCAGTTCTTC. Translation gives CAWSPPGTSGRAWDEQFF.